Below, 2 T cell receptor beta chains from the same sample are listed, as sequenced in a study of chemoradiotherapy in HPV16-positive cancers. Repertoires were generated with immunoSEQ multiplex PCR, while TCRdb's copy carries only in-frame clones and drops some. This sample yields 15,000 or so clones, of which 75% to 80% are seen a single time; approximately 9.9% belongs to the top ten. The biological material was taken from a patient who underwent chemoradiotherapy. These receptors were taken from a human donor with HPV-associated anogenital cancer.

The chain uses TRBV27 and TRBJ1-6, with D unclear. This CDR3 has 17 residues. Trimming removed 0 bases from V and 0 bases from J, with 9 bases in between. Germline V gene data show CDR1 as MNHEY and CDR2 as SMNVEV (reference sequence). In DNA, the CDR3 is TGTGCCAGCAGTTTATCAAGAGTGAGCTCCTATAATTCACCCCTCCACTTT. Its protein product is CASSLSRVSSYNSPLHF.

The chain recombines TRBV29-1 with TRBJ2-3, with D tentatively TRBD1 (5 bases). There are 12 residues in the CDR3. V dropped 7 bases and J dropped 0 bases, with 8 bases sitting between them. From germline, CDR1 is SQVTM and CDR2 ANQGSEA. CDR3 region: CSGRESTDTQYF. The CDR3 coding sequence is TGCAGCGGCAGGGAAAGCACAGATACGCAGTATTTT.